The text below deals with one TCR beta chain. Its recognized antigen is unknown. No base quality information exists; no much larger clone differs at one position. These data belong to a study of identical twins (dated by TCRdb to 2016 to 2017). Study-level background: The study deep-sequenced TCR alpha and beta repertoires from monozygotic twins, unrelated adults of various ages and cord blood to test whether fetal clonotypes persist. Replicate twin experiments were performed at different times using different library preparation protocols to rule out contamination.

The library was prepared using 5' RACE. TCRdb records Illumina HiSeq 2000 as the sequencer. A universal primer binding site was added through template switching, and the final cDNA carried a unique molecular identifier so that TCR cDNA molecules could be counted accurately. Specific primers in the conserved constant-segment region were used to synthesize first-strand cDNA for TCR alpha and beta chains. To control for contamination, every cDNA library carried two barcodes: a SMART-Mk sample barcode plus Illumina barcodes. TruSeq adapter sequences and Illumina sample barcodes were added in two successive PCR steps. Sequencing of the TCR alpha and beta cDNA libraries was done on the Illumina HiSeq platform using custom primers. The study's processing was this. Unique molecular identifiers were extracted from raw reads with MiGEC, and CDR3 positions were determined with MiXCR. Recombination models were inferred per individual with the repgenHMM and IGoR tools using an EM algorithm. The tcR package in R was used for shared clonotype analysis, with sharing normalized by the product of cloneset sizes. To study raw recombination free of thymic and clonal selection effects, out-of-frame nonproductive sequences were analyzed. The public reads were quality trimmed at Q25 with fastp and then assembled into clones with MiXCR by TCRdb, keeping productive beta chains. Rows are combined by CDR3 protein, so each entry shows the most common genes and DNA. The V and J calls reflect TCRdb's pipeline rather than the authors' work. This sample has around 300,000 distinct CDR3 sequences in its table, and more than 6.5% of those were observed once. The top ten hold more than 2% of the sample.

Trimming removed 6 bases from V and 7 bases from J, leaving 17 bases between the germline ends. The CDR3 sequence holds 14 residues, the cysteine and phenylalanine included. Left in the record is the CDR3 DNA by itself, 42 bases read in frame from the first base. The germline V gene specifies MDHEN as CDR1 and SYDVKM as CDR2. Overall study results and their limits: A weaker excess of twin sharing was found in beta out-of-frame sequences because the signal-to-noise ratio was lowered by fewer shared sequences. In monozygotic twins, out-of-frame TCR alpha sharing was systematically underestimated by recombination models, although the models agreed with sharing between unrelated individuals. Invariant T cells such as MAIT and iNKT could partly confound zero-insertion analyses, although diverse VJ usage argued against such confounding for most clonotypes. Abundant cord blood beta clonotypes had fewer insertions, young adult naive repertoires showed a similar but weaker trend, and memory repertoires showed no such trend. Because the same donors could not be followed over many years, conclusions were based on cross-sectional statistical analysis. Compared with coincidental sharing between unrelated individuals, an excess of low generation-probability sequences was observed among out-of-frame TCR alpha sequences shared between twins.

Every donor was a healthy Caucasian. The twin cohort comprised three pairs of female monozygotic twins, all aged roughly 18 to 30 years. Miltenyi CD45RO+ enrichment and human naive T-cell isolation kits were used to isolate memory (CD45RO+) and naive T cells from PBMC. The same data also went into a second study, on yellow fever vaccine responses in identical twins. The second publication reports: The authors reported that the T cell response to vaccination in identical twins appeared partly convergent and partly personalized. The study precisely tracked vaccine-responding T cell clones in identical twins.

The sequenced material came from memory (CD45RO+) T cells sorted from blood. Taken with the paper, the label for cell subset or site translates to: CD45RO+ enriched T cells. The chain uses TRBV28 and TRBJ2-3, and TRBD2 may be the D gene, going by 7 matching bases. The receptor was derived from a woman aged 18-29 years in good health. The CDR3 protein: CASRQRGGGNTQYF. The DNA is as follows: TGTGCCAGCAGACAGAGGGGGGGGGGAAATACGCAGTATTTT.